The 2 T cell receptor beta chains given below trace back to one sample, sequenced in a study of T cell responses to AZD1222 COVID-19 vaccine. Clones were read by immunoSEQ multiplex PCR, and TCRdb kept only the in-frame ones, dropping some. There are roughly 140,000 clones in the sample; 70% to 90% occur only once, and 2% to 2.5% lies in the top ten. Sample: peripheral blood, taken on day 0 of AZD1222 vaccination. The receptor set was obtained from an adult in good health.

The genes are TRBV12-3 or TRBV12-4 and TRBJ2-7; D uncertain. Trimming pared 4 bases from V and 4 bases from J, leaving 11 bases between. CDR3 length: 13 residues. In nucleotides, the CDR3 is TGTGCCAGCAGTTCCCGACTGGGATACGAGCAGTACTTC. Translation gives CASSSRLGYEQYF.

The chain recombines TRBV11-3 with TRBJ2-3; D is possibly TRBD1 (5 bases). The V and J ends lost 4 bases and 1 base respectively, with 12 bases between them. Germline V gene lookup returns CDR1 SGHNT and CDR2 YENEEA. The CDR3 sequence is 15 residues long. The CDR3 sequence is CASSSIQDRTDTQYF. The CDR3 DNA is TGTGCCAGCAGCTCGATACAGGACCGCACAGATACGCAGTATTTT.